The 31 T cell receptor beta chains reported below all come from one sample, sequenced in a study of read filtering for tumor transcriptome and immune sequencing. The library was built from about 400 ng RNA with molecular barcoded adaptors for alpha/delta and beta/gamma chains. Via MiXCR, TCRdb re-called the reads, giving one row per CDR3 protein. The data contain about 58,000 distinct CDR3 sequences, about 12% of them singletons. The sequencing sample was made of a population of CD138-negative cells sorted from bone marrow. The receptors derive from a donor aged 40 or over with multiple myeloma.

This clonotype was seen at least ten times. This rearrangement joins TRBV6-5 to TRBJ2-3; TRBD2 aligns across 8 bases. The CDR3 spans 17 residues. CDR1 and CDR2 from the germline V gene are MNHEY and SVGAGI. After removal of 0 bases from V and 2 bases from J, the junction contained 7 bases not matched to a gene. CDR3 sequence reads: CASSYSNGGGPTDTQYF. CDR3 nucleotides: TGTGCCAGCAGTTACTCGAATGGCGGGGGGCCCACAGATACGCAGTATTTT.

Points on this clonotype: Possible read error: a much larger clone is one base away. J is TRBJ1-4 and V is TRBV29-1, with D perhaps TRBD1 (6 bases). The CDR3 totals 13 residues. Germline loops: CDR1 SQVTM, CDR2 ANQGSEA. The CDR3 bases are TGCAGCGTCCAGACAGGAGTTTATGAAAAACGGTTTTTT. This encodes CSVQTGVYEKRFF.

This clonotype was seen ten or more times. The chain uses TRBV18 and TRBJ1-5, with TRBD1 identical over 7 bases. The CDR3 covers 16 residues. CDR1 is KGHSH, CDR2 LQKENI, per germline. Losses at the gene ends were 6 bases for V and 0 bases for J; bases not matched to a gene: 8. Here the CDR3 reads CASSGDSQYSNQPQHF. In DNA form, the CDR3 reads TGTGCCAGCTCCGGGGACAGCCAATATAGCAATCAGCCCCAGCATTTT.

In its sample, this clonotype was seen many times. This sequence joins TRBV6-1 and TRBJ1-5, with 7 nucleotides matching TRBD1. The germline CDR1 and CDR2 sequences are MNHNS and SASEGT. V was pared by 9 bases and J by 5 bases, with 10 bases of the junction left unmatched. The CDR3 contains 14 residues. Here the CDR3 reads CASDNRGNDQPQHF. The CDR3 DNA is TGTGCCAGTGATAACAGGGGAAACGATCAGCCCCAGCATTTT.

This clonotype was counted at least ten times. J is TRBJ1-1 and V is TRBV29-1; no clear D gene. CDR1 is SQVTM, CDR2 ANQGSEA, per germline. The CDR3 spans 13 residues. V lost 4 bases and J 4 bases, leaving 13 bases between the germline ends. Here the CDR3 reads CSVAWAGSTEAFF. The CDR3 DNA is TGCAGCGTTGCTTGGGCGGGGAGCACTGAAGCTTTCTTT. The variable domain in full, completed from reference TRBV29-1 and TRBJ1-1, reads SAVISQKPSRDICQRGTSLTIQCQVDSQVTMMFWYRQQPGQSLTLIATANQGSEATYESGFVIDKFPISRPNLTFSTLTVSNMSPEDSSIYLCSVAWAGSTEAFFGQGTRLTVV.

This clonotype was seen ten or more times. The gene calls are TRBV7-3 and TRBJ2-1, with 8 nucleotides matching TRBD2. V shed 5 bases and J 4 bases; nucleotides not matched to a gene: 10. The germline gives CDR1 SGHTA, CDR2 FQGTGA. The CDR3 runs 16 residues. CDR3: CASSPKAGGPYNEQFF. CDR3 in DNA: TGTGCCAGCAGCCCTAAGGCGGGGGGCCCTTACAATGAGCAGTTCTTC.

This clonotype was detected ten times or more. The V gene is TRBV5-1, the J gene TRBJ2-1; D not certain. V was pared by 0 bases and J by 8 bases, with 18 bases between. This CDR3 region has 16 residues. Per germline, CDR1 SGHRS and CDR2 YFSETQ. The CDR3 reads CASSLDGGTTLDEQFF. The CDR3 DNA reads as TGCGCCAGCAGCTTGGATGGCGGAACGACGTTGGATGAGCAGTTCTTC.

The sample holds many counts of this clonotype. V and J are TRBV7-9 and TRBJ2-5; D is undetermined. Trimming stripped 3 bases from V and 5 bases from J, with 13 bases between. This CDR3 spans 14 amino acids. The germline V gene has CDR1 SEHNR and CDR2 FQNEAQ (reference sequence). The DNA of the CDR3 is TGTGCCAGCAGCTTTCCGGGCGATTGGGAGACCCAGTACTTC. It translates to CASSFPGDWETQYF.

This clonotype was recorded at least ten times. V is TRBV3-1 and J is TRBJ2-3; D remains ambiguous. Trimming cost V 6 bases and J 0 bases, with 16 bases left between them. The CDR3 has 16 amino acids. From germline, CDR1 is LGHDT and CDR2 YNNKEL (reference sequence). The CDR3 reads CASRPYSASSTDTQYF. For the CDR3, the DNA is TGTGCCAGCAGACCCTACTCAGCCTCAAGCACAGATACGCAGTATTTT.

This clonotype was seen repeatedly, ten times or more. CDR3 sequence: CASRAQRTGGTGELFF. CDR3 bases: TGTGCCAGCAGGGCCCAGCGGACAGGTGGCACCGGGGAGCTGTTTTTT. The genes are TRBV25-1 and TRBJ2-2; 7 bases agree with TRBD1. Per germline, CDR1 MGHDK and CDR2 SYGVNS. With 6 bases clipped from V and 4 bases from J, the junction kept 11 bases outside the gene matches. The CDR3 has 16 amino acids.

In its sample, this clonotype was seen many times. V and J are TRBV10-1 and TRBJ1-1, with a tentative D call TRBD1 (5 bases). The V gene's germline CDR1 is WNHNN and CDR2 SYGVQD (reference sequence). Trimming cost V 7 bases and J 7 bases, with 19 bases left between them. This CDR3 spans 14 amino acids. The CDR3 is CASKKDRLGGEAFF. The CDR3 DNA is TGCGCCAGCAAGAAGGATCGGCTGGGGGGTGAAGCTTTCTTT.

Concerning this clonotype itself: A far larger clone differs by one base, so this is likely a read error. The DNA of the CDR3 is TGTGCCAGCAGTTACTACGGACAGGGCTACAATGAGCAGTTCTTC. Protein: CASSYYGQGYNEQFF. The V gene is TRBV6-5, the J gene TRBJ2-1, with TRBD1 matching over 8 bases. The germline V gene has CDR1 MNHEY and CDR2 SVGAGI. The CDR3 extends over 15 amino acids. The junction had 2 bases not matched to a gene; V was cut back by 1 base and J by 3 bases.

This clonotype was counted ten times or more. The CDR3 sequence: CASSQTLRSNQPQHF. The CDR3 DNA sequence: TGTGCCAGCAGCCAGACCTTGAGGAGCAATCAGCCCCAGCATTTT. The chain employs TRBV7-3 and TRBJ1-5; the D is unclear. Trimming took off 5 bases at V and 1 base at J, with 12 bases between the two ends. CDR1 is SGHTA and CDR2 is FQGTGA in the germline V gene. The CDR3 is 15 amino acids.

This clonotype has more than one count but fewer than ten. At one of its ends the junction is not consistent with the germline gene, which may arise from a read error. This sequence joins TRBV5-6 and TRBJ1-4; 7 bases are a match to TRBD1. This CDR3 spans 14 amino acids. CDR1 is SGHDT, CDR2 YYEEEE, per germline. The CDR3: CASGAQGTNEKRFF. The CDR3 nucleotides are TGTGCCAGCGGCGCACAGGGGACTAATGAAAAACGGTTTTTT. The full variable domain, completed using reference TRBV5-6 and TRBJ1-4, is DAGVTQSPTHLIKTRGQQVTLRCSPKSGHDTVSWYQQALGQGPQFIFQYYEEEERQRGNFPDRFSGHQFPNYSSELNVNALLLGDSALYLCASGAQGTNEKRFFGSGTQLSVL.

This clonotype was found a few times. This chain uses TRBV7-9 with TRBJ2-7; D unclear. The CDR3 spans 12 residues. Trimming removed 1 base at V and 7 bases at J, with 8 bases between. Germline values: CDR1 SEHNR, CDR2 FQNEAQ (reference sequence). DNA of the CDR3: TGTGCCAGCAGCTTAGGGCTTGGGGAGCAGTACTTC. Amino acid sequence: CASSLGLGEQYF.

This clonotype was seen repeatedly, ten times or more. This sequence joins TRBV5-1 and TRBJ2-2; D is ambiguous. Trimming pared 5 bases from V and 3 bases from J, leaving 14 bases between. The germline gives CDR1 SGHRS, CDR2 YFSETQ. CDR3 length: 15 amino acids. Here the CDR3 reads CASRGWIGDTGELFF. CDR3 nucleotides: TGCGCCAGCAGGGGTTGGATTGGCGACACCGGGGAGCTGTTTTTT.

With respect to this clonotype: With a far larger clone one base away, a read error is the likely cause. The CDR3 region has the DNA TGTGCCAGCAGTGAAGATTCTGGGAGGTTGGGTTCCTACAGTGAGCAGTTCTTC. Translating gives CASSEDSGRLGSYSEQFF. This chain links TRBV7-9 with TRBJ2-1, with a weak D call TRBD2 (6 bases). Looked up from germline, CDR1 is SEHNR and CDR2 is FQNEAQ (reference sequence). The CDR3 extends over 18 amino acids.

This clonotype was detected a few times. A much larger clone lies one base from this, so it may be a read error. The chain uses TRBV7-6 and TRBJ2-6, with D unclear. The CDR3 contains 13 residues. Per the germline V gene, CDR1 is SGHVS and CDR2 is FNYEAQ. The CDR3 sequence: CAGSLTGANVLTF. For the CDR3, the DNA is TGTGCCGGCAGCTTAACTGGGGCCAACGTCCTGACTTTC.

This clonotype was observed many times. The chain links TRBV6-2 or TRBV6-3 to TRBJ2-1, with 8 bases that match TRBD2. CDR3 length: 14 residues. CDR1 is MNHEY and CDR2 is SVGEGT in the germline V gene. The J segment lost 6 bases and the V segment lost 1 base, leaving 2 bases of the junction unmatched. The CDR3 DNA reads TGTGCCAGCAGTTACTTCGGACTAGCCAATGAGCAGTTCTTC. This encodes CASSYFGLANEQFF.

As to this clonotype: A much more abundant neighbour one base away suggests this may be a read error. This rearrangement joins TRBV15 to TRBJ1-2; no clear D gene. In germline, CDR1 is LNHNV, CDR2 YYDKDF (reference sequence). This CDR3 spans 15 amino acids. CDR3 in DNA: TGTGCCACCTGCAGAGAGAAGCGCCAGTTAAGTGGCTACACCTTC. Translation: CATCREKRQLSGYTF. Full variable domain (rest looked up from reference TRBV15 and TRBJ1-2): DAMVIQNPRYQVTQFGKPVTLSCSQTLNHNVMYWYQQKSSQAPKLLFHYYDKDFNNEADTPDNFQSRRPNTSFCFLDIRSPGLGDTAMYLCATCREKRQLSGYTFGSGTRLTVV.

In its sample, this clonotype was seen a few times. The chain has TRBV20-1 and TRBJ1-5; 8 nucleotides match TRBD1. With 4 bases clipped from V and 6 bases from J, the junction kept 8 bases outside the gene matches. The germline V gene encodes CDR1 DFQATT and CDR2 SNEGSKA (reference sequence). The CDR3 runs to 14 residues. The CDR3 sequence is CSAKRTGKVQPQHF. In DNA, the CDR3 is TGCAGTGCTAAGAGGACAGGGAAGGTTCAGCCCCAGCATTTT.

The CDR3 DNA is TGCAGCGTTGAGGGGGACCGAAGGGCCCCTGGAGGGGGCTACACCTTC. This translates into CSVEGDRRAPGGGYTF. The chain combines TRBV29-1 with TRBJ1-2; TRBD1 is a possible D gene (5 bases). The CDR3 has 16 amino acids. Trimming stripped 3 bases from V and 8 bases from J, with 25 bases between. Looked up from germline, CDR1 is SQVTM and CDR2 is ANQGSEA. The full variable domain, with the rest looked up from reference TRBV29-1 and TRBJ1-2, is SAVISQKPSRDICQRGTSLTIQCQVDSQVTMMFWYRQQPGQSLTLIATANQGSEATYESGFVIDKFPISRPNLTFSTLTVSNMSPEDSSIYLCSVEGDRRAPGGGYTFGSGTRLTVV.

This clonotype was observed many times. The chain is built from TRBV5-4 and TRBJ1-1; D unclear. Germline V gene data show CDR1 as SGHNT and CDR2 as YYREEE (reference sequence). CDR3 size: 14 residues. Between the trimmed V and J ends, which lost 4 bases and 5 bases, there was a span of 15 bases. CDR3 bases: TGTGCCAGCAGCACCGCTAATCGGAGGACTGAAGCTTTCTTT. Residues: CASSTANRRTEAFF. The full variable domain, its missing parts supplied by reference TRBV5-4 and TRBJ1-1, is ETGVTQSPTHLIKTRGQQVTLRCSSQSGHNTVSWYQQALGQGPQFIFQYYREEENGRGNFPPRFSGLQFPNYSSELNVNALELDDSALYLCASSTANRRTEAFFGQGTRLTVV.

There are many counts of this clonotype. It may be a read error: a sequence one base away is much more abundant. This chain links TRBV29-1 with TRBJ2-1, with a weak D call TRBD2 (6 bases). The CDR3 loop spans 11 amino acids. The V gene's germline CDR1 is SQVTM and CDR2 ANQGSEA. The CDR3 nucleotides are TGCAGCACGGACTACTACAATGGGCAGTTCTTC. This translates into CSTDYYNGQFF.

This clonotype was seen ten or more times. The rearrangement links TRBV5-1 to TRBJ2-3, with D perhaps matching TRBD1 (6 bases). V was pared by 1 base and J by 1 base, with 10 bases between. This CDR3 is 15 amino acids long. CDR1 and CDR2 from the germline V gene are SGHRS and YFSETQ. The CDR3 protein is CASSLTGMGTDTQYF. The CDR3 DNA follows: TGCGCCAGCAGCTTGACAGGGATGGGCACAGATACGCAGTATTTT.

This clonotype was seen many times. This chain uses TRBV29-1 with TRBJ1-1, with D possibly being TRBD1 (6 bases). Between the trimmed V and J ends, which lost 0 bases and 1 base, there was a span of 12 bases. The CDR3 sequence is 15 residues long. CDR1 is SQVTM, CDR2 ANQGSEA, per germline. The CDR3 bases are TGCAGCGTTGAAGACCGGTCGACAGGGAACACTGAAGCTTTCTTT. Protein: CSVEDRSTGNTEAFF.

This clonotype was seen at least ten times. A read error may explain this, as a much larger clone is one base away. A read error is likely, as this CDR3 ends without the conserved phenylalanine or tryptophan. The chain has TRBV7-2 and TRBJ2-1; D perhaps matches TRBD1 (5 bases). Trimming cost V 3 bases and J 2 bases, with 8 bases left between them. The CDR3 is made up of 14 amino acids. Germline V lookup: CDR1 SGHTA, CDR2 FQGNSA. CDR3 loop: CASSFRGPYNEQFL. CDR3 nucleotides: TGTGCCAGCAGCTTTAGGGGTCCCTACAATGAGCAGTTCCTC.

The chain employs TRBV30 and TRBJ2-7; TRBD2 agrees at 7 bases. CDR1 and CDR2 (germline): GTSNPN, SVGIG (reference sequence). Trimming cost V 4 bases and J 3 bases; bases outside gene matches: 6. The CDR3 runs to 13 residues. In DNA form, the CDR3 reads TGTGCCTGGACTGAGCGGGGAAACTACGAGCAGTACTTC. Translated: CAWTERGNYEQYF.

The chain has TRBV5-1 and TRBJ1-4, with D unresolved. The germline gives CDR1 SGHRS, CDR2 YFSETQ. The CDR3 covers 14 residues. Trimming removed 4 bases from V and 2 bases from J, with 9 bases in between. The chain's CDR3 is CASSHLGTNEKLFF. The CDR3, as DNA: TGCGCCAGCAGCCACTTGGGTACTAATGAAAAACTGTTTTTT.

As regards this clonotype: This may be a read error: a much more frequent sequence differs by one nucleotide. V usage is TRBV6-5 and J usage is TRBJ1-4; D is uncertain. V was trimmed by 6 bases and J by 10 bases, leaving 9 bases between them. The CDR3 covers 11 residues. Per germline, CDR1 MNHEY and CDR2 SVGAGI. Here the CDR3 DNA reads TGTGCCAGCAGCTTCGGTGGAAAACTGTTTTTT. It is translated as CASSFGGKLFF.

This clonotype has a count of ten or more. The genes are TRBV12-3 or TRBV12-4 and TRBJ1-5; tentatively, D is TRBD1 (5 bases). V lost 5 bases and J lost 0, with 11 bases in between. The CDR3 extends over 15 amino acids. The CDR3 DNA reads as TGTGCCAGCAGTGGTGGGGGGTATAGCAATCAGCCCCAGCATTTT. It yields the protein CASSGGGYSNQPQHF.